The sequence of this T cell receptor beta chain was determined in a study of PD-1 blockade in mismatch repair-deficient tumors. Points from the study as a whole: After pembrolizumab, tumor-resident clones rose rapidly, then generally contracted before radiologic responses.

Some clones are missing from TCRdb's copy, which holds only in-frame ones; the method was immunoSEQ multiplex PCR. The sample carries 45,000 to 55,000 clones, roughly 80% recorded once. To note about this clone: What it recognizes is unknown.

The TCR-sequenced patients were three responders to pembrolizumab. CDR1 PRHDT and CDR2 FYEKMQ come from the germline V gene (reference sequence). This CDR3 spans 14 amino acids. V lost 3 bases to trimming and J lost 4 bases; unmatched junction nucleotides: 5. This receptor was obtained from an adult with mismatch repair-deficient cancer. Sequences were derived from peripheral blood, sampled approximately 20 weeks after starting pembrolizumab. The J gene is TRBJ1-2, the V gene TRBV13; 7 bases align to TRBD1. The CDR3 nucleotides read TGTGCCAGCAGCTTCGGACAGGTAGTCTATGGCTACACCTTC. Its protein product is CASSFGQVVYGYTF.